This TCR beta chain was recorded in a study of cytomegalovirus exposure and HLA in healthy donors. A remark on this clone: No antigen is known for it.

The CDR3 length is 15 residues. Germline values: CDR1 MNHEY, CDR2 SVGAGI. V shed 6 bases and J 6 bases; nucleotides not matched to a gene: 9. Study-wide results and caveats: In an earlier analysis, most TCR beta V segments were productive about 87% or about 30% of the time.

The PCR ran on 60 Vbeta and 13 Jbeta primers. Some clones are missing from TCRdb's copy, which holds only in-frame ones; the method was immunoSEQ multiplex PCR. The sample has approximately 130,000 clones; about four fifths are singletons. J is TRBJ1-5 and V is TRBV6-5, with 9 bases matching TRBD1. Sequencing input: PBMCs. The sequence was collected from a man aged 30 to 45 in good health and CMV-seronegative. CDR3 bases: TGTGCCAGCAGCCCGGGACAGGGATTGGGTCAGCCCCAGCATTTT. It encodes CASSPGQGLGQPQHF.